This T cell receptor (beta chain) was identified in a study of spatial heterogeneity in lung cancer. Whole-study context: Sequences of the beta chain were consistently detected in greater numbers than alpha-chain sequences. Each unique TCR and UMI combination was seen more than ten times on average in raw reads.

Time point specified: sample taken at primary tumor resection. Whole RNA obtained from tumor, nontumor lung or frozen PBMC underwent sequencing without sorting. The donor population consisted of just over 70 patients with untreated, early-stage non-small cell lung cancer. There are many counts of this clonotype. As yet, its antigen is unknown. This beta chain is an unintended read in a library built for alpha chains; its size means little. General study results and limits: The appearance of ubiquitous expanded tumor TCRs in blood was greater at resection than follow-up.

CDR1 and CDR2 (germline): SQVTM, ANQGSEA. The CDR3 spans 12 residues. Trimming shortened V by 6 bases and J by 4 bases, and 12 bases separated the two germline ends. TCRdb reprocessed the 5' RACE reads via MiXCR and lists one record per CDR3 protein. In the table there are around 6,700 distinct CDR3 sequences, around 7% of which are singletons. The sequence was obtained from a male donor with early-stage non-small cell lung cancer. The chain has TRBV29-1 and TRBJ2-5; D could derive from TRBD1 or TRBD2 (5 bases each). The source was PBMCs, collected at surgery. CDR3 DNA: TGCAGCGTGCGGGTCCAGGGAGAGACCCAGTACTTC. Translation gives CSVRVQGETQYF.